The T cell receptor beta chain described here comes from a study of T cell clones after liver transplantation. Study-wide background: TCRbeta sequencing after a pre-transplant mixed lymphocyte reaction identified graft-donor-reactive clones, later tracked in post-transplant blood. Tolerant meant at least one year fully off immunosuppression without liver enzymes above twice normal.

CDR1 is GTSNPN and CDR2 is SVGIG in the germline V gene (reference sequence). The CDR3 length is 13 residues. Deletions cut 2 bases from V and 2 bases from J, with 7 bases between. This clone appeared a single time. Assay used: immunoSEQ multiplex PCR; TCRdb lists only in-frame clones, some missing. The table records 50,000 to 70,000 clones, approximately 63% of them present only once. This rearrangement joins TRBV30 to TRBJ1-3, with TRBD1 as a possible D gene (5 bases). Sequenced here: CD4+ T cells from blood, sampled at the 15-month timepoint. The clonotype comes from a human patient who received a liver transplant. Some T cells may possibly be graft donor cells. The CDR3: CAWSWGTGNTIYF. As DNA, the CDR3 is TGTGCCTGGAGTTGGGGGACTGGAAACACCATATATTTT. Full variable domain (outside the CDR3, taken from reference TRBV30 and TRBJ1-3): SQTIHQWPATLVQPVGSPLSLECTVEGTSNPNLYWYRQAAGRGLQLLFYSVGIGQISSEVPQNLSASRPQDRQFILSSKKLLLSDSGFYLCAWSWGTGNTIYFGEGSWLTVV.